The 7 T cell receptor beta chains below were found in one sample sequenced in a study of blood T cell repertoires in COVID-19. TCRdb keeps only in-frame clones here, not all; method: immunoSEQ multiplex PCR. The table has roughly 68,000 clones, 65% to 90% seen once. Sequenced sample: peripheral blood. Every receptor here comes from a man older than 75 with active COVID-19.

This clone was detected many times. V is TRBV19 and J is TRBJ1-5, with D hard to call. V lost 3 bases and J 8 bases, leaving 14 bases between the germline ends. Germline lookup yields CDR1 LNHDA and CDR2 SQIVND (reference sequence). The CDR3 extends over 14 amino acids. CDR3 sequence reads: CASSIGPTNEPQHF. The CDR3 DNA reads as TGTGCCAGTAGTATTGGTCCAACAAACGAGCCCCAGCATTTT.

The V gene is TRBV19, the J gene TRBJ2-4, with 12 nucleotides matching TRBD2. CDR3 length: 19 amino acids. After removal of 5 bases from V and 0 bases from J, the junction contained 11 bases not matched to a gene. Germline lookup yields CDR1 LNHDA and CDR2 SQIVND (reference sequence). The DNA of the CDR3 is TGTGCCAGTAGTTTAACGACTAGCGGGGGCATTCTAGCCAAAAACATTCAGTACTTC. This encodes CASSLTTSGGILAKNIQYF.

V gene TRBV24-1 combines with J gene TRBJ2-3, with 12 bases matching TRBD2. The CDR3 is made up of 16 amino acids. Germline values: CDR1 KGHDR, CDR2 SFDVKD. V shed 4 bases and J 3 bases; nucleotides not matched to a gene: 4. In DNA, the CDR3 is TGTGCCACCAGTGAGACACTAGCGGGAGGAACAGATACGCAGTATTTT. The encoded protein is CATSETLAGGTDTQYF.

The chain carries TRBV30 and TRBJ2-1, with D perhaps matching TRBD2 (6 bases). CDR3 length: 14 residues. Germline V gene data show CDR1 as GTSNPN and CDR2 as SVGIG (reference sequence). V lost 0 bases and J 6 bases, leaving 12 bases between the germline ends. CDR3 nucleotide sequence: TGTGCCTGGAGTGTAAACCTCGGGGGCAATGAGCAGTTCTTC. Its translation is CAWSVNLGGNEQFF.

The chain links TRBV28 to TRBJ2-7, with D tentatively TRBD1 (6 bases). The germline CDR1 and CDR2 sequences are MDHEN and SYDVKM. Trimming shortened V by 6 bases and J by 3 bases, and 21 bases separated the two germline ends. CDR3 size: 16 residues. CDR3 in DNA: TGTGCCAGCAGACCCTTACAGACAGGTGCAGACTACGAGCAGTACTTC. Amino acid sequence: CASRPLQTGADYEQYF. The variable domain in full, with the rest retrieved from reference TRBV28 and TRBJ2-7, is DVKVTQSSRYLVKRTGEKVFLECVQDMDHENMFWYRQDPGLGLRLIYFSYDVKMKEKGDIPEGYSVSREKKERFSLILESASTNQTSMYLCASRPLQTGADYEQYFGPGTRLTVT.

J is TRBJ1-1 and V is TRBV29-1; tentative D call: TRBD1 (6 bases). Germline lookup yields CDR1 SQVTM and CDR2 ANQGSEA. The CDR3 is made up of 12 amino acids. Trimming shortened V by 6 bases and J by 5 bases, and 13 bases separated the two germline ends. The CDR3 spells CSVLQGWTEAFF. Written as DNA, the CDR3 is TGCAGCGTGCTACAGGGTTGGACTGAAGCTTTCTTT.

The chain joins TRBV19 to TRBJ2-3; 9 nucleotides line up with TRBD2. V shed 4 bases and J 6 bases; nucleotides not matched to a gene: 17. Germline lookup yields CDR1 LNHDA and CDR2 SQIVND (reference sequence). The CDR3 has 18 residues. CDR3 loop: CASSRSTSGGLIGDTQYF. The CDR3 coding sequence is TGTGCCAGTAGTAGATCGACTAGCGGTGGGCTGATTGGTGATACGCAGTATTTT.